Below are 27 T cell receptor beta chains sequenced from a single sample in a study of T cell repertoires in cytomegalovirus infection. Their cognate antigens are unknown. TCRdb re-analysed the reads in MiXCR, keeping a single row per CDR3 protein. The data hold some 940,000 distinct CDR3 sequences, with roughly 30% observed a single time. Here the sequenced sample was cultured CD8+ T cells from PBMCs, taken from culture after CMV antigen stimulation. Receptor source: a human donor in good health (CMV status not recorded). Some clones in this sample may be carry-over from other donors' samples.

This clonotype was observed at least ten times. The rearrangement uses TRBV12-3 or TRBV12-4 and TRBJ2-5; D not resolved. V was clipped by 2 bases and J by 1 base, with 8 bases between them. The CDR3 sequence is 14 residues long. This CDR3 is CASSLKLAQETQYF. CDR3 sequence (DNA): TGTGCCAGCAGTTTAAAATTGGCCCAAGAGACCCAGTACTTC.

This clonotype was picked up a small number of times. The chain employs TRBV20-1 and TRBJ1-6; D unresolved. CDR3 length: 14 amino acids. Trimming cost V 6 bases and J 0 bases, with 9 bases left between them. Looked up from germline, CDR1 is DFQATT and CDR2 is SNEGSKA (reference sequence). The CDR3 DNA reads TGCAGTGCGAGTCCAGGCTCCTATAATTCACCCCTCCACTTT. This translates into CSASPGSYNSPLHF.

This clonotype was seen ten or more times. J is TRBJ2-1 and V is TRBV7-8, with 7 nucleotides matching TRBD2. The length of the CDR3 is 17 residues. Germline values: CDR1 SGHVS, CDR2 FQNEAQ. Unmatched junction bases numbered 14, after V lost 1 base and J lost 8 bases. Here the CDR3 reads CASSLGVGWGGGDEQFF. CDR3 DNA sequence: TGTGCCAGCAGCTTAGGGGTGGGGTGGGGGGGGGGGGATGAGCAGTTCTTC.

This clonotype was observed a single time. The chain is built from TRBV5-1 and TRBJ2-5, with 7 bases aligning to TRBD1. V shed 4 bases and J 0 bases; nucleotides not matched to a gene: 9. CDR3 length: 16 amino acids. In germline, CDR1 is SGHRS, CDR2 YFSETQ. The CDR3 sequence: CASSHRDSSYQETQYF. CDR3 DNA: TGCGCCAGCAGCCACCGGGACAGTTCGTACCAAGAGACCCAGTACTTC.

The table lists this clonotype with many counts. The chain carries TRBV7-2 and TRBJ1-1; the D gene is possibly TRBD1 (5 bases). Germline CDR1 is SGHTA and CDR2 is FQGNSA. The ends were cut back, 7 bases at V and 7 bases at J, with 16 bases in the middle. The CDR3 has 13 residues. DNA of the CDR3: TGTGCCAGCACCAAACGGGGGAGCGGTGAAGCTTTCTTT. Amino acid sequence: CASTKRGSGEAFF.

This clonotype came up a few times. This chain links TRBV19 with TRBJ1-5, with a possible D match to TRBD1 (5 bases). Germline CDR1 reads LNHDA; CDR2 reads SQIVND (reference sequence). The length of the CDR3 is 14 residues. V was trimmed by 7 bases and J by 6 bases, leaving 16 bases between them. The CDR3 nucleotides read TGTGCCAGTAAAAAGCAGGGAACGATTCAGCCCCAGCATTTT. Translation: CASKKQGTIQPQHF.

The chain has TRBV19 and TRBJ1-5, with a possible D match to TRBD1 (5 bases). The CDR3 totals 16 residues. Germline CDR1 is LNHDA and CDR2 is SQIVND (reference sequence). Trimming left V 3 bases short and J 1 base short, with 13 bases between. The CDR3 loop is CASSISGRVSNQPQHF. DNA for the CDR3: TGTGCCAGTAGTATTTCTGGCAGGGTAAGCAATCAGCCCCAGCATTTT. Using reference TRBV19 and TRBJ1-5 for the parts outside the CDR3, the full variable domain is DGGITQSPKYLFRKEGQNVTLSCEQNLNHDAMYWYRQDPGQGLRLIYYSQIVNDFQKGDIAEGYSVSREKKESFPLTVTSAQKNPTAFYLCASSISGRVSNQPQHFGDGTRLSIL.

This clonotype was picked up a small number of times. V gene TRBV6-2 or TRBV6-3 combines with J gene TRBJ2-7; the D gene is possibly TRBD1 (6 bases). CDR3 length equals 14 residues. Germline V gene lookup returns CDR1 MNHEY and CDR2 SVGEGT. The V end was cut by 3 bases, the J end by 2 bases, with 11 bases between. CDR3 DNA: TGTGCCAGCAGTTATGCAGGGGCAACCTACGAGCAGTACTTC. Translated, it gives CASSYAGATYEQYF.

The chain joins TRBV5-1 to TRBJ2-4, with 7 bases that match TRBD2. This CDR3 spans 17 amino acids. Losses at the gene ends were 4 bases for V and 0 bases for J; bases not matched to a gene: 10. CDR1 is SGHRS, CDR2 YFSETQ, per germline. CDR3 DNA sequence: TGCGCCAGCAGCCTCCGAGGAGGGAGGGAAGCCAAAAACATTCAGTACTTC. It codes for CASSLRGGREAKNIQYF. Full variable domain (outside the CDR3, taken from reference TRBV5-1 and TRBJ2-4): KAGVTQTPRYLIKTRGQQVTLSCSPISGHRSVSWYQQTPGQGLQFLFEYFSETQRNKGNFPGRFSGRQFSNSRSEMNVSTLELGDSALYLCASSLRGGREAKNIQYFGAGTRLSVL.

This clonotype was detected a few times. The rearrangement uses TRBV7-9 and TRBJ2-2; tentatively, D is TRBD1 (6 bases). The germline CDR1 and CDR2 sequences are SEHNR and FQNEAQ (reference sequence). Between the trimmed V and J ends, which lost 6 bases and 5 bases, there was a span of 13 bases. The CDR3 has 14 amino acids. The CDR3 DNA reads TGTGCCAGCAGATTGGCAGGGGAAACCGGGGAGCTGTTTTTT. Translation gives CASRLAGETGELFF.

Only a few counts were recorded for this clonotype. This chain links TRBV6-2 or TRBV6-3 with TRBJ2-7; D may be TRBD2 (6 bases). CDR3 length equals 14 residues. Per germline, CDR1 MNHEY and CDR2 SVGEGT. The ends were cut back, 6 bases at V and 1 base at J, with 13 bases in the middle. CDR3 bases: TGTGCCAGCAGGCCAATCGGGGGATCCTACGAGCAGTACTTC. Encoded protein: CASRPIGGSYEQYF.

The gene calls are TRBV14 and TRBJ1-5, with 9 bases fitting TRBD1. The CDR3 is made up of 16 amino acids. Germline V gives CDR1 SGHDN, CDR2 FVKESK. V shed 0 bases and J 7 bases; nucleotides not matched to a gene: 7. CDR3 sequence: CASSQEGQGVEQPQHF. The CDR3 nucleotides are TGTGCCAGCAGCCAAGAGGGACAGGGAGTAGAACAGCCCCAGCATTTT. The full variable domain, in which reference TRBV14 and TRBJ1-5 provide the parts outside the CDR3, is EAGVTQFPSHSVIEKGQTVTLRCDPISGHDNLYWYRRVMGKEIKFLLHFVKESKQDESGMPNNRFLAERTGGTYSTLKVQPAELEDSGVYFCASSQEGQGVEQPQHFGDGTRLSIL.

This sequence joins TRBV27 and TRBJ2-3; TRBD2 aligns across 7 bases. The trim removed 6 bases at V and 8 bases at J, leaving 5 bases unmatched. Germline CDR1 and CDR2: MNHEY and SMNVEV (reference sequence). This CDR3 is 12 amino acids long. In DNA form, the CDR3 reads TGTGCCAGCAGCTTGGGGGGGATTACGCAGTATTTT. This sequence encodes CASSLGGITQYF.

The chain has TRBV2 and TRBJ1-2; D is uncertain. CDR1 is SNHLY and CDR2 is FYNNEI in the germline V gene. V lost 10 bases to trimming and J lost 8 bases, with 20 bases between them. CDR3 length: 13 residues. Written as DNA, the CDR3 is TGTGCCAACGGGAAAGTGGACGGCAGGGGCTACACCTTC. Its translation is CANGKVDGRGYTF.

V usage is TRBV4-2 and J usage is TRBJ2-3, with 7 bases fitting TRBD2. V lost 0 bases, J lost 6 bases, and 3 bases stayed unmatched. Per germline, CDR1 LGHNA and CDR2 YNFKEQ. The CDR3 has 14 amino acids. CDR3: CASSQDRAGDTQYF. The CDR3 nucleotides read TGTGCCAGCAGCCAAGATCGAGCGGGGGATACGCAGTATTTT.

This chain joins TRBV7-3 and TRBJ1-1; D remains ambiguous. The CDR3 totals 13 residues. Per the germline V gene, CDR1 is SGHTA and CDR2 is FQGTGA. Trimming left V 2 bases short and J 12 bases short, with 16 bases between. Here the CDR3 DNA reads TGTGCCAGCAGCTTATGGTCCAGTCACCATACTTTCTTT. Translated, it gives CASSLWSSHHTFF.

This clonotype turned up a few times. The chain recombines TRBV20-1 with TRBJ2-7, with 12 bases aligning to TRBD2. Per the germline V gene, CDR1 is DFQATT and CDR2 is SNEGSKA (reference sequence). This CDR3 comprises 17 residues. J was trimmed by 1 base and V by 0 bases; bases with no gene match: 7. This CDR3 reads CSARDIQLAGGSYEQYF. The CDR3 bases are TGCAGTGCTAGAGATATCCAACTAGCGGGGGGTTCCTACGAGCAGTACTTC.

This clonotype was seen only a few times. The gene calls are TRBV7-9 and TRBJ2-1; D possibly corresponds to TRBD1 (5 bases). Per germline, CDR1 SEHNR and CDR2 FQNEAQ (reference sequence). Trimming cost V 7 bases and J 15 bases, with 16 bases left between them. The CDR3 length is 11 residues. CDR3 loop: CASTLGLGWFF. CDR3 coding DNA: TGTGCCAGCACCTTGGGGCTAGGGTGGTTCTTC.

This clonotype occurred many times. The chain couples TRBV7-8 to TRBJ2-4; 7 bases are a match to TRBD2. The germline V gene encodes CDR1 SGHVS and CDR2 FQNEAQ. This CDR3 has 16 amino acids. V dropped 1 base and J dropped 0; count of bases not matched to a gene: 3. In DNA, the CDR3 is TGTGCCAGCAGCTTAGGACTAGCACCAGCCAAAAACATTCAGTACTTC. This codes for CASSLGLAPAKNIQYF.

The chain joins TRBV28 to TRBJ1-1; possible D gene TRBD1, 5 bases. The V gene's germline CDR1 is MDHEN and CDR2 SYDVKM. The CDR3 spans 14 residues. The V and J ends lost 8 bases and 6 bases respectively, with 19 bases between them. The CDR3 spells CASLPARGGAEAFF. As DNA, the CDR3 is TGTGCCAGCCTACCCGCCCGGGGGGGGGCTGAAGCTTTCTTT. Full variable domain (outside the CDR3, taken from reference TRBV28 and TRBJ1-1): DVKVTQSSRYLVKRTGEKVFLECVQDMDHENMFWYRQDPGLGLRLIYFSYDVKMKEKGDIPEGYSVSREKKERFSLILESASTNQTSMYLCASLPARGGAEAFFGQGTRLTVV.

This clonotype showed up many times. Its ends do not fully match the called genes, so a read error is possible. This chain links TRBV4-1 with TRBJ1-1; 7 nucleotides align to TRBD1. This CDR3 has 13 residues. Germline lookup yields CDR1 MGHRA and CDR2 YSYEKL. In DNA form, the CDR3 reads TGTGCCAGCAGCCAGGGGGGGAACACTGAAGCTTTCTTT. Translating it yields CASSQGGNTEAFF.

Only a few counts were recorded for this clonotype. The CDR3, as DNA: TGTGCCAGCTTGGGGCAGGGTCTCTACGAGCAGTACTTC. Translated, it gives CASLGQGLYEQYF. This chain joins TRBV7-9 and TRBJ2-7, with D possibly TRBD1 on 5 matching bases. The CDR3 is 13 residues long. Trimming stripped 8 bases from V and 3 bases from J, with 14 bases between. CDR1 is SEHNR and CDR2 is FQNEAQ in the germline V gene (reference sequence).

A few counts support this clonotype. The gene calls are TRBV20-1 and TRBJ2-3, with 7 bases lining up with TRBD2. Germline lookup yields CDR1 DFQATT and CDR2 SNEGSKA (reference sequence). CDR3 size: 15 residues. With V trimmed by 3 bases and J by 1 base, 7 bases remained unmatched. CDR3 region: CSASDAGEGTDTQYF. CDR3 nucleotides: TGCAGTGCTAGTGACGCGGGGGAGGGCACAGATACGCAGTATTTT.

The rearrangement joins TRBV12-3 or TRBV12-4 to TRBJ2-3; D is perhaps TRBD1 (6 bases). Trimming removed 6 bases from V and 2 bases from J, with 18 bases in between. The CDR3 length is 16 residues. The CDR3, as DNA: TGTGCCAGCAGCCTCTTGGGGGACACCCTCACAGATACGCAGTATTTT. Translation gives CASSLLGDTLTDTQYF.

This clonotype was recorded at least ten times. The CDR3 protein is CASSAAGVRGEQYV. Here the CDR3 DNA reads TGTGCCAGCAGCGCGGCAGGGGTAAGGGGCGAGCAGTACGTC. The genes are TRBV12-3 or TRBV12-4 and TRBJ2-7, with a possible D match to TRBD1 (6 bases). V was clipped by 6 bases and J by 6 bases, with 18 bases between them. The length of the CDR3 is 14 residues.

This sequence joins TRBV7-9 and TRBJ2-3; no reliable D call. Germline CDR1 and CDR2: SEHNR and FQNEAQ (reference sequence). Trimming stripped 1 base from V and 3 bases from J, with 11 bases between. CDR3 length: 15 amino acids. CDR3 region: CASSLVTEWTDTQYF. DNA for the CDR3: TGTGCCAGCAGCTTAGTTACAGAATGGACAGATACGCAGTATTTT.

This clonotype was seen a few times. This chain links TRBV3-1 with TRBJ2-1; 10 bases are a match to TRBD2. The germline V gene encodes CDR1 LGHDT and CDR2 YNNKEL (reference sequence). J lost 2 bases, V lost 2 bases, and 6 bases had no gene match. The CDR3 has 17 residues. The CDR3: CASSQNPGLAAYNEQFF. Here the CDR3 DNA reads TGTGCCAGCAGCCAAAATCCCGGACTAGCGGCCTACAATGAGCAGTTCTTC.